These 16 T cell receptor beta chains were sequenced from one sample in a study of Ad26.COV2.S vaccination and SARS-CoV-2 variants. The table came from immunoSEQ multiplex PCR; TCRdb's copy has only in-frame clones and leaves some out. This table has 300,000 to 350,000 clones, roughly 90% appearing once. The treatment here: roughly 18 received Ad26.COV2.S at low or high dose, single or two shots; 5 received placebo; per-sample allocation not given. Specimens were obtained on day 63 following the first vaccine or placebo injection. The source was peripheral blood, collected in a trial of Ad26.COV2.S vaccine versus placebo. These receptors all come from a person aged 18-60 years who received the Ad26.COV2.S COVID-19 vaccine or a placebo.

This chain links TRBV4-2 with TRBJ1-1; 9 positions match TRBD1. With V trimmed by 3 bases and J by 4 bases, 9 bases remained unmatched. There are 16 residues in the CDR3. The V gene's germline CDR1 is LGHNA and CDR2 YNFKEQ. CDR3 sequence: CASSQTGTGTFTEAFF. The CDR3 nucleotides are TGTGCCAGCAGCCAGACCGGGACAGGGACTTTCACTGAAGCTTTCTTT.

This clone was observed a few times. J is TRBJ1-1 and V is TRBV3-1 (or the pseudogene TRBV3-2); unclear D gene. This CDR3 is built from 13 residues. Trimming removed 6 bases from V and 3 bases from J, with 11 bases in between. Germline V lookup: CDR1 LGHDT, CDR2 YNNKEL (reference sequence). CDR3 in amino acids: CASSKRVYTEAFF. The CDR3 nucleotides are TGTGCCAGCAGTAAAAGGGTTTACACTGAAGCTTTCTTT.

The V call is TRBV25-1, the J call TRBJ1-4; D not certain. This CDR3 spans 13 amino acids. Trimming cost V 5 bases and J 4 bases, with 8 bases left between them. Germline assignment: CDR1 MGHDK and CDR2 SYGVNS. The CDR3 sequence is CASSQVYNEKLFF. CDR3 in DNA: TGTGCCAGCAGTCAAGTGTATAATGAAAAACTGTTTTTT.

The genes are TRBV7-8 and TRBJ2-2; D is ambiguous. Germline V gene lookup returns CDR1 SGHVS and CDR2 FQNEAQ. The length of the CDR3 is 15 residues. Trimming cost V 2 bases and J 0 bases, with 7 bases left between them. The CDR3 coding sequence is TGTGCCAGCAGCTTACAGAGAGCGAACACCGGGGAGCTGTTTTTT. Translation gives CASSLQRANTGELFF. The full variable domain, with the rest looked up from reference TRBV7-8 and TRBJ2-2, is GAGVSQSPRYKVAKRGQDVALRCDPISGHVSLFWYQQALGQGPEFLTYFQNEAQLDKSGLPSDRFFAERPEGSVSTLKIQRTQQEDSAVYLCASSLQRANTGELFFGEGSRLTVL.

The J gene is TRBJ2-7, the V gene TRBV6-5; 8 positions agree with TRBD1. The CDR3 extends over 13 amino acids. Germline CDR1 and CDR2: MNHEY and SVGAGI. The junction had 2 bases not matched to a gene; V was cut back by 6 bases and J by 1 base. The CDR3 sequence: CASRRTGSYEQYV. For the CDR3, the DNA is TGTGCCAGCAGGAGGACAGGGTCCTACGAGCAGTACGTC.

The V gene is TRBV7-3, the J gene TRBJ2-2; D gene unclear. Trimming took 4 bases from V and 3 from J, leaving 12 bases between them. This CDR3 comprises 15 residues. The germline CDR1 and CDR2 sequences are SGHTA and FQGTGA. CDR3 region: CASSSQGGYTGELFF. CDR3 nucleotides: TGTGCCAGCAGCTCACAAGGCGGTTACACCGGGGAGCTGTTTTTT. Looking up the rest from reference TRBV7-3 and TRBJ2-2 gives the full variable domain: GAGVSQTPSNKVTEKGKYVELRCDPISGHTALYWYRQSLGQGPEFLIYFQGTGAADDSGLPNDRFFAVRPEGSVSTLKIQRTERGDSAVYLCASSSQGGYTGELFFGEGSRLTVL.

The chain couples TRBV4-3 to TRBJ1-2; TRBD1 aligns across 11 bases. The CDR3 sequence is 15 residues long. Germline V gene lookup returns CDR1 LGHNA and CDR2 YSLEER. V was pared by 4 bases and J by 5 bases, with 6 bases of the junction left unmatched. The CDR3 region is CASSPGTGGAYGYTF. In nucleotides, the CDR3 is TGCGCCAGCAGCCCCGGGACAGGGGGGGCTTATGGCTACACCTTC.

CDR3 coding DNA: TGCAGCGTTGAACCAGCACCCCTTGGGACCCAGTACTTC. Translated: CSVEPAPLGTQYF. This sequence joins TRBV29-1 and TRBJ2-5; D remains ambiguous. V shed 2 bases and J shed 7 bases, with 14 bases lying between them. Per germline, CDR1 SQVTM and CDR2 ANQGSEA. There are 13 residues in the CDR3.

This chain links TRBV4-3 with TRBJ2-3; D might be TRBD2 (5 bases). Per germline, CDR1 LGHNA and CDR2 YSLEER. V lost 0 bases, J lost 6 bases, and 10 bases lay in between. The CDR3 spans 14 residues. The CDR3 nucleotides read TGCGCCAGCAGCCAAGAAATGGCGGGTGATACGCAGTATTTT. Its translation: CASSQEMAGDTQYF.

The V call is TRBV5-5, the J call TRBJ1-2; 9 bases fit TRBD1. The CDR3 is 12 residues long. Germline V gene data show CDR1 as SGHKS and CDR2 as YYEKEE (reference sequence). Unmatched junction bases numbered 2, after V lost 5 bases and J lost 6 bases. CDR3 coding DNA: TGTGCCAGCAGGACAGGGGGGAATGGCTACACCTTC. Translation: CASRTGGNGYTF.

The V and J genes are TRBV30 and TRBJ2-1; possible D gene TRBD2, 6 bases. The CDR3 is made up of 14 amino acids. The V end was cut by 5 bases, the J end by 9 bases, with 20 bases between. Germline-derived CDR1 and CDR2 are GTSNPN and SVGIG (reference sequence). The CDR3: CAWASASLGGEQFF. CDR3 coding DNA: TGTGCCTGGGCCAGCGCTTCCTTGGGGGGTGAGCAGTTCTTC. Full variable domain (remainder filled in from reference TRBV30 and TRBJ2-1): SQTIHQWPATLVQPVGSPLSLECTVEGTSNPNLYWYRQAAGRGLQLLFYSVGIGQISSEVPQNLSASRPQDRQFILSSKKLLLSDSGFYLCAWASASLGGEQFFGPGTRLTVL.

This clone was seen once. V is TRBV7-9 and J is TRBJ1-1; the D is unclear. The V gene lost 5 bases and the J gene lost 2 bases, with 15 bases spanning the gap. The germline V gene has CDR1 SEHNR and CDR2 FQNEAQ (reference sequence). The CDR3 consists of 15 residues. CDR3 DNA sequence: TGTGCCAGCAGCCGGGTACGGATGGGAAACACTGAAGCTTTCTTT. The encoded protein is CASSRVRMGNTEAFF.

The chain employs TRBV6-5 and TRBJ2-1; a weak D match, TRBD2 (6 bases). Germline-derived CDR1 and CDR2 are MNHEY and SVGAGI. Trimming stripped 6 bases from V and 2 bases from J, with 14 bases between. This CDR3 spans 15 amino acids. The CDR3 DNA follows: TGTGCCAGCAGCCCCTTAGCGGTAACCTACAATGAGCAGTTCTTC. It yields the protein CASSPLAVTYNEQFF.

The V and J genes are TRBV11-3 and TRBJ2-7, with D uncertain. The CDR3 contains 20 residues. Deletions cut 1 base from V and 0 bases from J, with 25 bases between. Per the germline V gene, CDR1 is SGHNT and CDR2 is YENEEA. CDR3 DNA sequence: TGTGCCAGCAGCTTAGGCGGAAAGCTCTCGTCCCAACATCCCTCCTACGAGCAGTACGTC. The encoded protein is CASSLGGKLSSQHPSYEQYV.

In nucleotides, the CDR3 is TGTGCCAGCAGTGAAGTGGATTCGAACACTGAAGCTTTCTTT. It translates to CASSEVDSNTEAFF. The chain links TRBV2 to TRBJ1-1; D is unclear. V was pared by 1 base and J by 1 base, with 7 bases between. The CDR3 has 14 amino acids. In germline, CDR1 is SNHLY, CDR2 FYNNEI.

The CDR3 DNA is TGCAGTGCTAGCGGGGGTTATGGCTACACCTTC. Translating it yields CSASGGYGYTF. This chain links TRBV20-1 with TRBJ1-2; TRBD1 might be the D (5 bases). V gave up 3 bases and J gave up 5 bases, with 7 bases separating them. Per germline, CDR1 DFQATT and CDR2 SNEGSKA (reference sequence). The CDR3 is 11 residues long.